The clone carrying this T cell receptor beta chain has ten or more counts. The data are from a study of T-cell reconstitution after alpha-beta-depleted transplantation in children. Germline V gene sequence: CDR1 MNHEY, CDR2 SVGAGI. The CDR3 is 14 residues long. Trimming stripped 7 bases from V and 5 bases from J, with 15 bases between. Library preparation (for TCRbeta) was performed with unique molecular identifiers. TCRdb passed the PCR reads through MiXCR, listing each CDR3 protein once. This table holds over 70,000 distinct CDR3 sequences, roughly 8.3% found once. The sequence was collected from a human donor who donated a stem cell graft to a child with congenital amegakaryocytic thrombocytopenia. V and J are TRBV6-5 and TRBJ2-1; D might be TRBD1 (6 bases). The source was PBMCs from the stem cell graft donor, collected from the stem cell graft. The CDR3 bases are TGTGCCAGCATTATGCAGGGGATGAACAATGAGCAGTTCTTC. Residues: CASIMQGMNNEQFF.